Here is one T cell receptor (beta chain) with its context. Produced via immunoSEQ multiplex PCR; TCRdb's table is partial and in-frame only. The sample lists under 400,000 clones; around 87% were seen once. The germline V gene encodes CDR1 SGHNT and CDR2 YYREEE (reference sequence). This CDR3 spans 15 amino acids. V lost 4 bases, J lost 6 bases, and 17 bases lay in between. This specimen comes from a study of blood T cell repertoires in COVID-19. The clonotype comes from a woman aged 25 to 39 with COVID-19, enrolled during active disease. This chain connects TRBV5-4 to TRBJ1-5, with D maybe TRBD1 (6 bases). Sample: peripheral blood. The DNA of the CDR3 is TGTGCCAGCAGCGAACACCCGACAGGAAGTCAGCCCCAGCATTTT. Translation: CASSEHPTGSQPQHF.